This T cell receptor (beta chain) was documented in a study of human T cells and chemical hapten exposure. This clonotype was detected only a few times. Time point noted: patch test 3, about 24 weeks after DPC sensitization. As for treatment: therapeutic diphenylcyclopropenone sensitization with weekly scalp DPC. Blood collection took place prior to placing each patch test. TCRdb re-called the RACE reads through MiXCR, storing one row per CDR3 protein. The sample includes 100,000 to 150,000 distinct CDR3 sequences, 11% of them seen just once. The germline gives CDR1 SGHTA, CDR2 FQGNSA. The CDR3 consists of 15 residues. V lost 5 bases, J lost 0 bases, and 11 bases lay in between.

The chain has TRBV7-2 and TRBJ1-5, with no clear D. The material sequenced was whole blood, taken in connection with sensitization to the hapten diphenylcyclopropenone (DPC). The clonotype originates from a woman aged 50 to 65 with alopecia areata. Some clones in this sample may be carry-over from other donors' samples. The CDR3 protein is CASSPTPNSNQPQHF. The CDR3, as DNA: TGTGCCAGCAGCCCAACACCTAATAGCAATCAGCCCCAGCATTTT.